The rows below give T cell receptor beta chains drawn from one sample of a study of radiation and T cells in renal cell carcinoma. This table comes from immunoSEQ multiplex PCR, and its TCRdb copy is limited to in-frame clones, with some not included. The table has 130,000 or so clones, 88% seen once; the top ten hold about 12%. The sample in question was blood, obtained from a patient whose treatment included radiotherapy and nephrectomy. The receptor set was obtained from a woman aged 45-59 years with renal cell carcinoma. Both conserved end residues are part of each CDR3. Fields, in order: D gene, V gene, J gene, clone size, CDR3 protein, CDR3 DNA. D genes are given only for firm matches. Size tells how often a clone was seen (once, few, many) or the class of an expanded clone, and some rows leave it out.

d_call: .
v_call: TRBV6-6
j_call: TRBJ1-4
clone_size: .
cdr3_aa: CASSFQGGNEKLFF
cdr3_nt: TGTGCCAGCAGTTTCCAGGGCGGGAATGAAAAACTGTTTTTT

d_call: .
v_call: TRBV5-6
j_call: TRBJ2-5
clone_size: .
cdr3_aa: CASRQGGSAETQYF
cdr3_nt: TGTGCCAGCAGGCAGGGGGGCTCAGCTGAGACCCAGTACTTC

d_call: .
v_call: TRBV5-1
j_call: TRBJ1-6
clone_size: .
cdr3_aa: CASSLEGTENSPLHF
cdr3_nt: TGCGCCAGCAGCTTGGAGGGGACGGAAAATTCACCCCTCCACTTT

d_call: .
v_call: TRBV5-6
j_call: TRBJ1-1
clone_size: .
cdr3_aa: CASSLVLAGRDEAFF
cdr3_nt: TGTGCCAGCAGCTTGGTATTAGCGGGTAGGGATGAAGCTTTCTTT

d_call: .
v_call: TRBV6-1
j_call: TRBJ2-4
clone_size: .
cdr3_aa: CASSEASKNIQYF
cdr3_nt: TGTGCCAGCAGTGAAGCCTCCAAAAACATTCAGTACTTC

d_call: TRBD2
v_call: TRBV7-2
j_call: TRBJ2-3
clone_size: once
cdr3_aa: CASSFGERGGTDTQYF
cdr3_nt: TGTGCCAGCAGCTTCGGGGAGCGGGGGGGCACAGATACGCAGTATTTT

d_call: .
v_call: TRBV9
j_call: TRBJ2-6
clone_size: .
cdr3_aa: CASSPSGGWAGANVLTF
cdr3_nt: TGTGCCAGCTCACCCAGTGGAGGTTGGGCTGGGGCCAACGTCCTGACTTTC

d_call: .
v_call: TRBV7-9
j_call: TRBJ1-1
clone_size: .
cdr3_aa: CASSYGGLEAFF
cdr3_nt: TGTGCCAGCAGCTACGGAGGGCTCGAAGCTTTCTTT

d_call: TRBD1
v_call: TRBV7-8
j_call: TRBJ2-3
clone_size: .
cdr3_aa: CASSRGQDTDTQYF
cdr3_nt: TGTGCCAGCAGCAGAGGACAGGACACAGATACGCAGTATTTT

d_call: .
v_call: TRBV6-5
j_call: TRBJ1-2
clone_size: .
cdr3_aa: CASSYQRTGGGYGYTF
cdr3_nt: TGTGCCAGCAGTTACCAGCGCACCGGGGGGGGCTATGGCTACACCTTC

d_call: .
v_call: TRBV6-5
j_call: TRBJ1-2
clone_size: .
cdr3_aa: CASRTLTINYGYTF
cdr3_nt: TGCGCCAGCAGAACTCTGACAATCAACTATGGCTACACCTTC

d_call: .
v_call: TRBV7-2
j_call: TRBJ1-2
clone_size: .
cdr3_aa: CASSLIVEWHLVNGYTF
cdr3_nt: TGTGCCAGCAGCTTAATCGTCGAGTGGCACTTGGTTAATGGCTACACCTTC

d_call: .
v_call: TRBV7-9
j_call: TRBJ2-1
clone_size: .
cdr3_aa: CASSSWTAARNEQFF
cdr3_nt: TGTGCCAGCAGCTCTTGGACAGCCGCTAGAAATGAGCAGTTCTTC

d_call: .
v_call: TRBV6-5
j_call: TRBJ1-1
clone_size: .
cdr3_aa: CASSYSIAGSRTEAFF
cdr3_nt: TGTGCCAGCAGTTACTCGATTGCAGGGTCCCGGACTGAAGCTTTCTTT

d_call: .
v_call: TRBV19
j_call: TRBJ2-2
clone_size: .
cdr3_aa: CASSMGGLNTGELFF
cdr3_nt: TGTGCCAGTAGTATGGGGGGTCTGAACACCGGGGAGCTGTTTTTT

d_call: .
v_call: TRBV29-1
j_call: TRBJ1-2
clone_size: .
cdr3_aa: CSVAFERWGGYTF
cdr3_nt: TGCAGCGTTGCGTTTGAGCGATGGGGAGGCTACACCTTC

d_call: .
v_call: TRBV6-5
j_call: TRBJ2-7
clone_size: .
cdr3_aa: CASSLTATGSYEQYF
cdr3_nt: TGTGCCAGCAGCCTCACGGCTACAGGGTCCTACGAGCAGTACTTC

d_call: .
v_call: TRBV2
j_call: TRBJ2-7
clone_size: .
cdr3_aa: CASRVESSYEQYF
cdr3_nt: TGTGCCAGCCGGGTGGAGAGCTCCTACGAGCAGTACTTC

d_call: TRBD2
v_call: TRBV2
j_call: TRBJ2-3
clone_size: .
cdr3_aa: CASISGGPGDTQYF
cdr3_nt: TGTGCCAGCATCAGCGGGGGCCCCGGGGATACGCAGTATTTT

d_call: .
v_call: TRBV18
j_call: TRBJ1-3
clone_size: few
cdr3_aa: CASSPGASSGNTIYF
cdr3_nt: TGTGCCAGCTCACCCGGGGCTAGCTCTGGAAACACCATATATTTT

d_call: TRBD1
v_call: TRBV19
j_call: TRBJ1-6
clone_size: .
cdr3_aa: CASTDRQGGSPLHF
cdr3_nt: TGTGCCAGTACTGATAGGCAGGGGGGATCACCCCTCCACTTT

d_call: TRBD2
v_call: TRBV7-8
j_call: TRBJ2-1
clone_size: .
cdr3_aa: CASSLRWLAGGSLYNEQFF
cdr3_nt: TGTGCCAGCAGCTTAAGATGGCTAGCGGGGGGTTCCCTCTACAATGAGCAGTTCTTC

d_call: TRBD2
v_call: TRBV7-9
j_call: TRBJ2-3
clone_size: .
cdr3_aa: CASSPAVAGTQYF
cdr3_nt: TGTGCCAGCAGCCCAGCGGTAGCGGGGACGCAGTATTTT

d_call: TRBD2
v_call: TRBV6-6
j_call: TRBJ2-7
clone_size: .
cdr3_aa: CASRTGLAGGPYEQYF
cdr3_nt: TGTGCCAGCCGGACGGGACTAGCGGGGGGGCCTTACGAGCAGTACTTC

d_call: .
v_call: TRBV7-2
j_call: TRBJ2-5
clone_size: once
cdr3_aa: CASSFGETQYF
cdr3_nt: TGTGCCAGCAGCTTCGGAGAGACCCAGTACTTC

d_call: TRBD1
v_call: TRBV19
j_call: TRBJ1-4
clone_size: .
cdr3_aa: CASTPRDRRTNEKLFF
cdr3_nt: TGTGCCAGTACCCCTAGGGACAGAAGAACTAATGAAAAACTGTTTTTT

d_call: .
v_call: TRBV6-5
j_call: TRBJ2-1
clone_size: .
cdr3_aa: CASSDSYNEQFF
cdr3_nt: TGTGCCAGCAGCGACAGTTACAATGAGCAGTTCTTC

d_call: TRBD2
v_call: TRBV7-2
j_call: TRBJ2-5
clone_size: .
cdr3_aa: CASSSLLAGGNLGETQYF
cdr3_nt: TGTGCCAGCAGCTCCCTACTAGCGGGGGGGAACTTGGGAGAGACCCAGTACTTC

d_call: .
v_call: TRBV4-2
j_call: TRBJ2-7
clone_size: .
cdr3_aa: CASSQATRGRFYEQYF
cdr3_nt: TGTGCCAGCAGCCAAGCCACGAGAGGCCGATTCTACGAGCAGTACTTC

d_call: .
v_call: TRBV7-3
j_call: TRBJ1-1
clone_size: once
cdr3_aa: CASSLRPGRNTEAFF
cdr3_nt: TGTGCCAGCAGCTTAAGGCCCGGGCGGAACACTGAAGCTTTCTTT

d_call: TRBD2
v_call: TRBV15
j_call: TRBJ2-7
clone_size: .
cdr3_aa: CATSREGLWLAGAFREQYF
cdr3_nt: TGTGCCACCAGCAGAGAGGGGCTGTGGCTAGCGGGGGCTTTTCGCGAGCAGTACTTC

d_call: .
v_call: TRBV5-6
j_call: TRBJ2-7
clone_size: .
cdr3_aa: CASSLTIDTDYEQYF
cdr3_nt: TGTGCCAGCAGCCTAACGATCGATACGGACTACGAGCAGTACTTC

d_call: .
v_call: TRBV19
j_call: TRBJ1-4
clone_size: .
cdr3_aa: CASSSELKLFF
cdr3_nt: TGTGCCAGTAGCAGCGAACTAAAACTGTTTTTT

d_call: .
v_call: TRBV7-9
j_call: TRBJ2-2
clone_size: .
cdr3_aa: CASGKAPANTGELFF
cdr3_nt: TGTGCCAGCGGGAAGGCCCCCGCGAACACCGGGGAGCTGTTTTTT

d_call: .
v_call: TRBV7-2
j_call: TRBJ1-1
clone_size: .
cdr3_aa: CASSFQGISTEAFF
cdr3_nt: TGTGCCAGCAGCTTCCAGGGGATTAGCACTGAAGCTTTCTTT

d_call: .
v_call: TRBV18
j_call: TRBJ1-4
clone_size: .
cdr3_aa: CASSPPQGATNEKLFF
cdr3_nt: TGTGCCAGCTCACCACCTCAGGGAGCAACTAATGAAAAACTGTTTTTT

d_call: .
v_call: TRBV9
j_call: TRBJ2-1
clone_size: .
cdr3_aa: CASSSTAQGYNEQFF
cdr3_nt: TGTGCCAGCAGTTCTACCGCCCAGGGTTACAATGAGCAGTTCTTC

d_call: .
v_call: TRBV7-9
j_call: TRBJ1-2
clone_size: few
cdr3_aa: CASSRAGTTHGYTF
cdr3_nt: TGTGCCAGCAGTCGTGCAGGGACAACCCATGGCTACACCTTC

d_call: TRBD2
v_call: TRBV19
j_call: TRBJ2-5
clone_size: .
cdr3_aa: CASSISGVQETQYF
cdr3_nt: TGTGCCAGTAGTATCAGCGGGGTTCAAGAGACCCAGTACTTC

d_call: TRBD2
v_call: TRBV7-9
j_call: TRBJ2-3
clone_size: .
cdr3_aa: CASSSLGEGTDTQYF
cdr3_nt: TGTGCCAGCAGCTCCCTGGGGGAGGGGACAGATACGCAGTATTTT

d_call: .
v_call: TRBV30
j_call: TRBJ1-2
clone_size: .
cdr3_aa: CAWREGVEGYTF
cdr3_nt: TGTGCCTGGAGAGAGGGCGTTGAGGGCTACACCTTC

d_call: .
v_call: TRBV6-1
j_call: TRBJ2-2
clone_size: few
cdr3_aa: CASSSTFGGGELFF
cdr3_nt: TGTGCCAGCAGCTCCACTTTTGGGGGCGGGGAGCTGTTTTTT

d_call: TRBD2
v_call: TRBV5-4
j_call: TRBJ2-7
clone_size: .
cdr3_aa: CASSPGLAGQVEQYF
cdr3_nt: TGTGCCAGCAGCCCAGGACTAGCGGGGCAGGTCGAGCAGTACTTC

d_call: .
v_call: TRBV6-5
j_call: TRBJ1-5
clone_size: .
cdr3_aa: CASRGANSNQPQHF
cdr3_nt: TGTGCCAGCCGTGGAGCAAATAGTAATCAGCCCCAGCATTTT

d_call: TRBD1
v_call: TRBV29-1
j_call: TRBJ2-3
clone_size: .
cdr3_aa: CSVGRPRQGATDTQYF
cdr3_nt: TGCAGCGTTGGCCGCCCCAGACAGGGGGCAACAGATACGCAGTATTTT

d_call: TRBD1
v_call: TRBV10-3
j_call: TRBJ1-1
clone_size: .
cdr3_aa: CATGGEVVTEAFF
cdr3_nt: TGTGCCACAGGGGGGGAAGTGGTCACTGAAGCTTTCTTT

d_call: TRBD1
v_call: TRBV5-5
j_call: TRBJ1-1
clone_size: .
cdr3_aa: CASSSMAGGNTEAFF
cdr3_nt: TGTGCCAGCAGCTCAATGGCAGGGGGTAACACTGAAGCTTTCTTT

d_call: .
v_call: TRBV27
j_call: TRBJ1-1
clone_size: once
cdr3_aa: CASSFFPEANTEAFF
cdr3_nt: TGTGCCAGCAGTTTTTTCCCAGAAGCGAACACTGAAGCTTTCTTT

d_call: TRBD1
v_call: TRBV5-4
j_call: TRBJ2-4
clone_size: .
cdr3_aa: CASRETGGEYIQYF
cdr3_nt: TGTGCCAGCAGGGAGACAGGGGGTGAATACATTCAGTACTTC

d_call: TRBD2
v_call: TRBV7-6
j_call: TRBJ2-5
clone_size: .
cdr3_aa: CATSRGGAEETQYF
cdr3_nt: TGTGCCACGTCACGCGGGGGGGCGGAAGAGACCCAGTACTTC

d_call: .
v_call: TRBV28
j_call: TRBJ1-4
clone_size: .
cdr3_aa: CASSTNEKLFF
cdr3_nt: TGTGCCAGCAGTACTAATGAAAAACTGTTTTTT

d_call: .
v_call: TRBV14
j_call: TRBJ1-3
clone_size: .
cdr3_aa: CASSSLGDSGNTIYF
cdr3_nt: TGTGCCAGCAGCTCATTGGGGGACTCTGGAAACACCATATATTTT

d_call: .
v_call: TRBV19
j_call: TRBJ2-3
clone_size: .
cdr3_aa: CASSITGADTQYF
cdr3_nt: TGTGCCAGTAGTATCACGGGGGCAGATACGCAGTATTTT

d_call: TRBD1
v_call: TRBV6-6
j_call: TRBJ1-1
clone_size: .
cdr3_aa: CASTNTTGVQGAFF
cdr3_nt: TGTGCCAGCACCAATACCACAGGGGTTCAGGGAGCTTTCTTT

d_call: .
v_call: TRBV5-1
j_call: TRBJ1-2
clone_size: .
cdr3_aa: CASSSTGEVYGYTF
cdr3_nt: TGCGCCAGCAGCTCAACCGGAGAAGTCTATGGCTACACCTTC

d_call: .
v_call: TRBV5-4
j_call: TRBJ2-5
clone_size: once
cdr3_aa: CASGSLQETQYF
cdr3_nt: TGTGCCAGCGGGTCGTTGCAAGAGACCCAGTACTTC

d_call: TRBD1
v_call: TRBV6-5
j_call: TRBJ1-2
clone_size: .
cdr3_aa: CASSPDRDYGYTF
cdr3_nt: TGTGCCAGCAGCCCAGACAGGGACTATGGCTACACCTTC

d_call: TRBD1
v_call: TRBV7-9
j_call: TRBJ2-7
clone_size: .
cdr3_aa: CASLYLETGTGRKYF
cdr3_nt: TGTGCCAGCTTATACTTAGAGACCGGGACAGGGAGGAAGTACTTC

d_call: TRBD2
v_call: TRBV12-5
j_call: TRBJ2-3
clone_size: .
cdr3_aa: CASGHRTSGDTQYF
cdr3_nt: TGTGCTAGTGGTCACAGGACTAGTGGTGATACGCAGTATTTT

d_call: .
v_call: TRBV6-4
j_call: TRBJ2-4
clone_size: .
cdr3_aa: CASSDSHGAKNIQYF
cdr3_nt: TGTGCCAGCAGTGACTCCCATGGAGCCAAAAACATTCAGTACTTC